This T cell receptor (beta chain) was identified in a study of T cell responses to AZD1222 COVID-19 vaccine. Germline V lookup: CDR1 SEHNR, CDR2 FQNEAQ (reference sequence). J gave up 11 bases and V 5 bases, and 10 bases lay outside the gene matches. The CDR3 runs to 15 residues. TCRdb's table, derived via immunoSEQ multiplex PCR, lists solely in-frame clones and lacks some. The top ten hold about 6% of the sample, which has 150,000 to 200,000 clones, more than 80% seen once. The material sequenced was peripheral blood, taken on day 0 of AZD1222 vaccination. The chain combines TRBV7-9 with TRBJ2-3; 13 bases are a match to TRBD2. The clonotype comes from an adult in good health. The CDR3 coding sequence is TGTGCCAGCAGCCTGCGACTAGCGGGGGGTCGTAAGCAGTATTTT. It translates to CASSLRLAGGRKQYF.